The 11 T cell receptor beta chains in this list originate from one sample, sequenced in a study of blood T cell repertoires in COVID-19. Here immunoSEQ multiplex PCR was the method, and the copy in TCRdb shows in-frame clones only, minus some. The table lists roughly 25,000 clones, approximately 94% of them singletons. Sequenced material: peripheral blood. Receptors originate from a woman in her forties or fifties with active COVID-19.

This chain uses TRBV24-1 with TRBJ2-1; the match to TRBD2 covers 9 bases. The germline V gene has CDR1 KGHDR and CDR2 SFDVKD. V shed 3 bases and J 5 bases; nucleotides not matched to a gene: 4. The CDR3 runs 15 residues. CDR3 in amino acids: CATSDAGGPNNEQFF. The CDR3 nucleotides read TGTGCCACCAGTGATGCGGGAGGGCCCAACAATGAGCAGTTCTTC.

Only one count was recorded for this clone. The genes are TRBV20-1 and TRBJ1-1; 9 bases align to TRBD1. Germline V gene lookup returns CDR1 DFQATT and CDR2 SNEGSKA (reference sequence). This CDR3 region has 16 residues. V shed 3 bases, J shed 5 bases, and the junction held 13 bases outside the gene matches. The CDR3 here is CSASALRQGEGTEAFF. Written as DNA, the CDR3 is TGCAGTGCTAGTGCCCTCAGACAGGGGGAGGGTACTGAAGCTTTCTTT.

The chain combines TRBV6-1 with TRBJ2-7; 8 bases fit TRBD1. In germline, CDR1 is MNHNS, CDR2 SASEGT. The CDR3 loop spans 15 amino acids. The V gene end was trimmed by 3 bases and the J gene end by 3 bases; junction bases not matched to a gene: 7. CDR3 DNA sequence: TGTGCCAGCAGTGAGGCAGGGGGCCAAAGCTACGAGCAGTACTTC. Its protein is CASSEAGGQSYEQYF.

This chain joins TRBV27 and TRBJ2-3, with 8 bases identical to TRBD2. Germline-derived CDR1 and CDR2 are MNHEY and SMNVEV (reference sequence). Germline trimming cut 5 bases from V and 0 bases from J; bases unmatched to any gene: 13. This CDR3 region has 18 residues. The CDR3 loop is CASSPFTGGSSSTDTQYF. The CDR3 bases are TGTGCCAGCAGTCCCTTTACGGGGGGGTCCTCTAGCACAGATACGCAGTATTTT.

V and J are TRBV2 and TRBJ2-2; 9 bases map to TRBD1. The germline gives CDR1 SNHLY, CDR2 FYNNEI. CDR3 length: 15 residues. V trimming: 6 bases; J trimming: 1 base; junction bases outside the gene matches: 3. DNA for the CDR3: TGTGCCAGCAGCGACAGGGGGGTGAACACCGGGGAGCTGTTTTTT. Translated, it gives CASSDRGVNTGELFF.

This clone has only one observation. V usage is TRBV6-5 and J usage is TRBJ2-3; D uncertain. The CDR3 loop spans 11 amino acids. CDR1 is MNHEY, CDR2 SVGAGI, per germline. The V and J ends lost 6 bases and 2 bases respectively, with 3 bases between them. CDR3 residues: CASRHTDTQYF. The CDR3 DNA follows: TGTGCCAGCAGACACACAGATACGCAGTATTTT.

V and J are TRBV28 and TRBJ2-2, with TRBD2 matching 8 bases. Trimming took 10 bases from V and 2 from J; bases not matched to a gene: 15. Germline-derived CDR1 and CDR2 are MDHEN and SYDVKM. CDR3 size: 17 residues. The CDR3 spells CATMPPAGAFNTGELFF. CDR3 bases: TGTGCCACGATGCCCCCAGCGGGGGCATTTAACACCGGGGAGCTGTTTTTT. The entire variable domain, with the rest obtained from reference TRBV28 and TRBJ2-2, is as follows: DVKVTQSSRYLVKRTGEKVFLECVQDMDHENMFWYRQDPGLGLRLIYFSYDVKMKEKGDIPEGYSVSREKKERFSLILESASTNQTSMYLCATMPPAGAFNTGELFFGEGSRLTVL.

This chain connects TRBV18 to TRBJ1-1, with 7 nucleotides matching TRBD1. Germline V gene data show CDR1 as KGHSH and CDR2 as LQKENI. There are 13 residues in the CDR3. V lost 10 bases, J lost 2 bases, and 7 bases stayed unmatched. CDR3 bases: TGTGCCACCGGGACAGAACTAAACACTGAAGCTTTCTTT. It yields the protein CATGTELNTEAFF.

The chain has TRBV5-1 and TRBJ2-1; 10 nucleotides align to TRBD1. Germline V gives CDR1 SGHRS, CDR2 YFSETQ. This CDR3 spans 15 amino acids. V was clipped by 3 bases and J by 2 bases; unmatched bases: 2. The CDR3 DNA sequence: TGCGCCAGCAGCTGGACAGGGGGTACCTACAATGAGCAGTTCTTC. This codes for CASSWTGGTYNEQFF.

As concerns this clone: The same CDR3 can be traced to other DNA sequences in this sample. J is TRBJ2-4 and V is TRBV7-9; possible D gene TRBD1, 5 bases. Germline V gene data show CDR1 as SEHNR and CDR2 as FQNEAQ (reference sequence). Trimming took off 4 bases at V and 2 bases at J, with 9 bases between the two ends. CDR3 length: 14 residues. The CDR3, as DNA: TGTGCCAGCAGCTCAGGGTTATCCAAAAACATTCAGTACTTC. Translation gives CASSSGLSKNIQYF.

This chain joins TRBV27 and TRBJ1-2, with TRBD1 identical over 7 bases. The junction had 12 bases not matched to a gene; V was cut back by 6 bases and J by 5 bases. The CDR3 contains 15 residues. Germline CDR1 and CDR2: MNHEY and SMNVEV (reference sequence). The CDR3 reads CASSKSGQPSYGYTF. The CDR3 DNA reads as TGTGCCAGCAGCAAATCGGGACAGCCGTCATATGGCTACACCTTC.